These T cell receptor beta chains were read from a single sample in a study of blood T cells in healthy people across ages. MiXCR was run by TCRdb on the 5' RACE reads, yielding one entry per CDR3 protein. The sample shows hundreds of thousands of distinct CDR3 sequences, roughly half of them seen only once. Sequenced input: blood. These receptors originate from a woman older than 75 in good health. The CDR3 runs from the conserved cysteine through the conserved F or W. The D gene is left open where the match is weak. Only part of the rows carry a size: once, few, many, or a class if the clone is expanded.

j_gene	d_gene	abundance	v_gene	CDR3aa	CDR3nt
TRBJ1-2	.	.	TRBV29-1	CSVAKGGGYTF	TGCAGCGTGGCGAAGGGAGGCGGCTACACCTTC
TRBJ2-7	TRBD2	.	TRBV7-2	CASSSVSGASYEQYF	TGTGCCAGCAGCTCAGTTAGCGGGGCCTCCTACGAGCAGTACTTC
TRBJ1-2	.	.	TRBV20-1	CRAWLLNYGYTF	TGCAGGGCGTGGCTGCTTAACTATGGCTACACCTTC
TRBJ2-2	.	.	TRBV6-2/TRBV6-3	CASSRLLGAHSNTGELFF	TGTGCCAGCAGCCGGTTGTTGGGAGCCCACTCGAACACCGGGGAGCTGTTTTTT
TRBJ2-3	.	.	TRBV7-3	CASSSGLTFTDTQYF	TGTGCCAGCAGCTCGGGACTCACATTCACAGATACGCAGTATTTT
TRBJ1-3	TRBD1	.	TRBV12-3/TRBV12-4	CASIGQAHSGNTIYF	TGTGCCAGCATTGGACAGGCCCACTCTGGAAACACCATATATTTT
TRBJ2-2	.	.	TRBV11-3	CASSLSNTGEPFF	TGTGCCAGCAGCTTAAGTAACACCGGGGAGCCGTTTTTT
TRBJ1-5	.	few	TRBV20-1	CSSPRADSNQPQHF	TGCAGCTCCCCCCGGGCAGATAGCAATCAGCCCCAGCATTTT
TRBJ2-4	TRBD1	.	TRBV6-2/TRBV6-3	CATTTPRQGKNIQYF	TGTGCCACCACAACTCCTCGACAGGGGAAAAACATTCAGTACTTC
TRBJ1-6	.	.	TRBV6-2/TRBV6-3	CASSYLRAGSDSPLHF	TGTGCCAGCAGTTACTTACGGGCAGGGTCTGATTCACCCCTCCACTTT
TRBJ2-1	.	.	TRBV18	CASSPVGGSVGNEQFF	TGTGCCAGCTCACCGGTTGGCGGGTCCGTAGGGAATGAGCAGTTCTTC
TRBJ2-5	TRBD2	.	TRBV4-1	CASSHGTSARQETQYF	TGCGCCAGCAGCCACGGTACTAGCGCACGACAAGAGACCCAGTACTTC
TRBJ2-4	TRBD2	.	TRBV9	CASSVAVGTSGANIQYF	TGTGCCAGCAGCGTAGCGGTAGGGACTAGCGGGGCCAACATTCAGTACTTC
TRBJ2-4	TRBD1	many	TRBV27	CASTGQSKNIQYF	TGTGCCAGCACGGGACAGTCAAAAAACATTCAGTACTTC
TRBJ2-2	.	many	TRBV29-1	CSVEDGGAGVTGELFF	TGCAGCGTTGAAGATGGGGGCGCAGGGGTGACCGGGGAGCTGTTTTTT
TRBJ1-6	TRBD1	many	TRBV29-1	CSVPGQGGSPLHF	TGCAGCGTGCCGGGACAGGGGGGCTCACCCCTCCACTTT
TRBJ2-7	TRBD1	.	TRBV7-8	CASSLERDRGSYEQYF	TGTGCCAGCAGCTTAGAGAGAGACAGGGGTTCCTACGAGCAGTACTTC
TRBJ2-2	.	few	TRBV5-1	CASSSNTGTGELFF	TGCGCCAGCAGCTCCAACACAGGGACCGGGGAGCTGTTTTTT
TRBJ2-6	.	.	TRBV9	CASSPLPTGSSGANVLTF	TGTGCCAGCAGCCCCCTTCCCACAGGAAGCTCTGGGGCCAACGTCCTGACTTTC
TRBJ2-1	.	.	TRBV5-1	CASSEALNSYDEQFF	TGCGCCAGCAGTGAAGCTCTGAATTCTTACGATGAGCAGTTCTTC
TRBJ1-5	.	.	TRBV7-9	CASSLARGRVSNQPQHF	TGTGCCAGCAGCTTAGCAAGGGGCAGGGTTTCTAATCAGCCCCAGCATTTT
TRBJ2-7	TRBD1	.	TRBV10-3	CASRDRLAEQYF	TGTGCCAGCCGGGACAGGTTAGCCGAGCAGTACTTC
TRBJ2-1	TRBD2	.	TRBV7-2	CASSHRAGDDYNEQFF	TGTGCCAGCAGCCATCGGGCGGGGGACGACTACAATGAGCAGTTCTTC
TRBJ2-7	TRBD1	.	TRBV6-2/TRBV6-3	CASRSPGQGRGSYEQYF	TGTGCCAGCAGATCCCCGGGACAGGGACGCGGGTCCTACGAGCAGTACTTC
TRBJ1-5	TRBD1	few	TRBV5-5	CAKPQGGDSNQPQHF	TGTGCCAAGCCACAGGGGGGGGATAGCAATCAGCCCCAGCATTTT
TRBJ2-3	.	.	TRBV12-3/TRBV12-4	CASRFTKDTQYF	TGTGCCAGCAGATTCACGAAAGATACGCAGTATTTT
TRBJ2-3	.	.	TRBV25-1	CASSEYHTQYF	TGTGCCAGCAGTGAATATCATACGCAGTATTTT
TRBJ2-7	TRBD1	.	TRBV12-3/TRBV12-4	CASSPGQGGLSEQYF	TGTGCCAGCAGTCCGGGACAGGGGGGTCTTAGCGAGCAGTACTTC
TRBJ2-5	.	.	TRBV7-2	CASSLQRQETQYF	TGTGCCAGCAGCCTACAAAGACAAGAGACCCAGTACTTC
TRBJ2-6	TRBD2	.	TRBV6-2/TRBV6-3	CASSYSSSGTGANVLTF	TGTGCCAGCAGTTATAGTTCTAGCGGGACTGGGGCCAACGTCCTGACTTTC
TRBJ1-4	TRBD1	once	TRBV5-1	CASSLTGVQEKLFF	TGCGCCAGCAGCTTGACAGGGGTTCAAGAAAAACTGTTTTTT
TRBJ1-1	TRBD1	.	TRBV12-3/TRBV12-4	CASSLGQKNTEAFF	TGTGCCAGCAGTTTGGGACAGAAGAACACTGAAGCTTTCTTT
TRBJ1-3	.	.	TRBV7-9	CASTTGNTIYF	TGTGCCAGCACCACGGGAAACACCATATATTTT
TRBJ2-2	.	few	TRBV27	CATGTYGTGELFF	TGTGCCACTGGGACCTACGGAACCGGGGAGCTGTTTTTT
TRBJ2-3	.	.	TRBV15	CATSRDLTLVDTQYF	TGTGCCACCAGCAGAGATCTCACGCTGGTAGATACGCAGTATTTT
TRBJ2-1	.	.	TRBV7-9	CASSSSEDYDEQFF	TGTGCCAGCAGCTCCTCGGAGGATTACGATGAGCAGTTCTTC
TRBJ2-1	TRBD2	once	TRBV12-3/TRBV12-4	CASSGPGLAASYNEQFF	TGTGCCAGCAGCGGACCGGGACTAGCGGCTTCCTACAATGAGCAGTTCTTC
TRBJ2-7	TRBD2	many	TRBV20-1	CSATLPPSGRVEQYF	TGCAGTGCCACCTTACCTCCTAGCGGGAGGGTCGAGCAGTACTTC
TRBJ2-5	TRBD2	.	TRBV29-1	CSVVISGERETQYF	TGCAGCGTTGTGATTAGCGGGGAGAGAGAGACCCAGTACTTC
TRBJ2-7	.	.	TRBV5-1	CASSLEGRGYEQYF	TGCGCCAGCAGCTTGGAGGGAAGGGGCTACGAGCAGTACTTC
TRBJ1-2	.	.	TRBV4-1	CASSSPGRRYGYTF	TGCGCCAGCAGCTCCCCGGGACGGCGCTATGGCTACACCTTC
TRBJ2-1	TRBD2	.	TRBV7-9	CASSLVSGGRANEQFF	TGTGCCAGCAGCTTAGTCTCGGGAGGGAGAGCCAACGAGCAGTTCTTC
TRBJ2-5	TRBD2	.	TRBV20-1	CSARTSGIQETQYF	TGCAGTGCTAGGACTAGCGGGATCCAAGAGACCCAGTACTTC
TRBJ2-4	.	few	TRBV2	CASSEVTIQYF	TGTGCCAGCAGTGAAGTAACTATTCAGTACTTC
TRBJ1-3	.	.	TRBV3-1	CASSRRTETGNTIYF	TGTGCCAGCAGCCGTAGGACAGAAACTGGAAACACCATATATTTT
TRBJ1-6	.	.	TRBV21-1	CASSPSRVHSSPLHF	TGTGCCAGCAGCCCATCCCGGGTCCATAGTTCACCCCTCCACTTT
TRBJ1-3	.	.	TRBV7-2	CASSLQGASSGNTIYF	TGTGCCAGCAGCTTACAAGGGGCCAGCTCTGGAAACACCATATATTTT